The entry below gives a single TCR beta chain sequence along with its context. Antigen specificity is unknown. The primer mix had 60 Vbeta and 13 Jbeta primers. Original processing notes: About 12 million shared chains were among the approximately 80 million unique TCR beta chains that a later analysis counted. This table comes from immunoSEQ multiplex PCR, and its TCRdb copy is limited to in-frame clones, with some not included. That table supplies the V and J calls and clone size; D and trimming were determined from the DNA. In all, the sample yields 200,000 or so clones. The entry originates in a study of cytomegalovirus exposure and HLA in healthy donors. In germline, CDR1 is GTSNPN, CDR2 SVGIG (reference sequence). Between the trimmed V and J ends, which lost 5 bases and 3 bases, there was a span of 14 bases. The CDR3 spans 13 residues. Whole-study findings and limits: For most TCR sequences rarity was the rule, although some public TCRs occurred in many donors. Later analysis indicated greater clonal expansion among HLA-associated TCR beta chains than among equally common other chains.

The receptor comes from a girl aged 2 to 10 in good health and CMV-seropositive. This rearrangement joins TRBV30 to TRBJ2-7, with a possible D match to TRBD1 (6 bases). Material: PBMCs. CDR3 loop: CAWGTPTFYEQYF. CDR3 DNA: TGTGCCTGGGGGACACCGACCTTCTACGAGCAGTACTTC.